A selection of T cell receptor beta chains follows, all from one sample in a study of graft-versus-host responses after intestinal transplantation. Produced via immunoSEQ multiplex PCR; TCRdb's table is partial and in-frame only. This table holds about 78,000 clones, roughly 87% found once. These receptors are not linked to any known antigen. The material was unstimulated CD8+ T cells sorted from spleen or lymph node cells, obtained before transplant. Every receptor here comes from a human donor who was the organ donor for an intestinal transplant. CDR3s include the opening cysteine and the closing phenylalanine or tryptophan. The D gene is left open where the match is weak. Size is stated for part of the rows, as once, few or many counts, or as a class when the clone is expanded.

few	TRBV19	TRBJ2-2	TRBD2	CASSIRLAGGLGAGELFF	TGTGCCAGTAGTATAAGACTAGCGGGCGGGTTAGGGGCCGGGGAGCTGTTTTTT
-	TRBV25-1	TRBJ1-2	-	CASSEYAGGAGYIF	TGTGCCAGCAGTGAATACGCGGGGGGCGCCGGCTACATCTTC
-	TRBV7-8	TRBJ1-1	-	CASSFKGVRWGYSEAFF	TGTGCCAGCAGCTTTAAAGGCGTCCGCTGGGGGTACAGTGAAGCTTTCTTT
-	TRBV4-1	TRBJ2-3	-	CASSQDSNSPVNTDTQYF	TGCGCCAGCAGCCAAGATAGTAATTCCCCGGTTAACACAGATACGCAGTATTTT
-	TRBV4-1	TRBJ1-6	-	CASSQDDDINSPLHF	TGCGCCAGCAGCCAAGATGACGACATCAATTCACCCCTCCACTTT
-	TRBV7-9	TRBJ2-6	-	CASSTTRGVSGANVLTF	TGTGCCAGCAGCACTACCCGCGGGGTCTCTGGGGCCAACGTCCTGACTTTC
-	TRBV4-1	TRBJ2-7	TRBD2	CASSQGLAGGYEQYF	TGTGCCAGCAGCCAAGGACTAGCGGGGGGCTACGAGCAGTACTTC
-	TRBV7-9	TRBJ2-3	-	CASSLEGGPTVVLTQYF	TGTGCCAGCAGCTTAGAGGGGGGACCCACGGTGGTTCTTACGCAGTATTTT
-	TRBV25-1	TRBJ1-4	TRBD1	CASSEYFETGRGEKLFF	TGTGCCAGCAGTGAATATTTCGAGACAGGGCGAGGTGAAAAACTGTTTTTT
-	TRBV10-2	TRBJ1-1	-	CASSPPAVPNTEAFF	TGCGCCAGCAGCCCTCCGGCGGTACCGAACACTGAAGCTTTCTTT
-	TRBV6-6	TRBJ1-2	-	CASGGYYGYTF	TGTGCCAGCGGCGGGTATTATGGCTACACCTTC
-	TRBV19	TRBJ2-5	TRBD2	CASSMNPAGGIRETQYF	TGTGCCAGTAGTATGAATCCAGCGGGGGGAATTCGAGAGACCCAGTACTTC
-	TRBV28	TRBJ2-2	TRBD1	CASSSGLWDRGITGELFF	TGTGCCAGCAGTTCGGGACTGTGGGACAGGGGAATTACCGGGGAGCTGTTTTTT
-	TRBV6-1	TRBJ2-3	-	CASSGDSDTQYF	TGTGCCAGCAGTGGGGACTCAGATACGCAGTATTTT
once	TRBV4-1	TRBJ1-3	-	CASSHVCYGCTGNTIYF	TGCGCCAGCAGCCATGTTTGTTACGGGTGTACTGGAAACACCATATATTTT
-	TRBV27	TRBJ2-7	-	CASSFGVGPAGFSYEQYF	TGTGCCAGCAGTTTCGGGGTCGGTCCAGCGGGCTTCTCCTACGAGCAGTACTTC
-	TRBV28	TRBJ1-4	-	CASTGLVDFEKLFF	TGTGCCAGCACCGGACTGGTGGATTTTGAAAAACTGTTTTTT
once	TRBV18	TRBJ1-2	-	CASSPGPRGGYTF	TGTGCCAGCTCACCAGGGCCCCGCGGTGGCTACACCTTC
-	TRBV4-1	TRBJ1-2	-	CASSQDQGLANYGYTF	TGCGCCAGCAGCCAAGATCAGGGCCTAGCTAACTATGGCTACACCTTC
-	TRBV4-2	TRBJ2-7	-	CASSQELPRVGFMEQYF	TGTGCCAGCAGCCAAGAATTGCCCAGGGTGGGATTTATGGAGCAGTACTTC
-	TRBV7-8	TRBJ2-5	-	CASSFFQETQYF	TGTGCCAGCAGCTTCTTCCAAGAGACCCAGTACTTC
-	TRBV29-1	TRBJ1-1	-	CSVCFGENTEAFF	TGCAGCGTTTGTTTTGGGGAGAACACTGAAGCTTTCTTT
-	TRBV10-3	TRBJ2-1	TRBD1	CAIGGQGYNEQFF	TGTGCCATCGGGGGACAGGGGTACAATGAGCAGTTCTTC
-	TRBV19	TRBJ1-6	TRBD1	CASIGQVLNSPLHF	TGTGCCAGTATCGGACAGGTCCTTAATTCACCCCTCCACTTT
-	TRBV5-1	TRBJ1-2	-	CASSPIGGGQYGYTF	TGCGCCAGCAGCCCTATCGGTGGGGGGCAATATGGCTACACCTTC
-	TRBV5-1	TRBJ1-1	-	CASSAPYRTEAFF	TGCGCCAGCAGTGCCCCTTATAGAACTGAAGCTTTCTTT
-	TRBV4-1	TRBJ2-6	-	CASSLLPGVGANVLTF	TGTGCCAGCAGCCTACTACCGGGGGTGGGGGCCAACGTCCTGACTTTC
-	TRBV11-2	TRBJ2-6	-	CASSFGDIYRSGANVLTF	TGTGCCAGCAGCTTCGGTGACATATATCGCTCTGGGGCCAACGTCCTGACTTTC
-	TRBV7-3	TRBJ2-1	-	CASSLTVSNEQFF	TGTGCCAGCAGCTTGACCGTATCCAATGAGCAGTTCTTC
-	TRBV2	TRBJ1-2	TRBD1	CASIGTGGETLYGYTF	TGTGCCAGCATTGGGACAGGTGGGGAGACCCTCTATGGCTACACCTTC
-	TRBV28	TRBJ2-6	-	CASSLWGQVAGANVLTF	TGTGCCAGCAGTTTATGGGGGCAGGTGGCTGGGGCCAACGTCCTGACTTTC
-	TRBV30	TRBJ2-7	-	CAWSVSSTYEQYF	TGTGCCTGGAGTGTCTCTAGTACCTACGAGCAGTACTTC
-	TRBV7-9	TRBJ1-1	-	CASSTGQRNTEAFF	TGTGCCAGCAGCACGGGACAACGTAACACTGAAGCTTTCTTT
few	TRBV28	TRBJ1-6	-	CASSLRFGGGYNSPLHF	TGTGCCAGCAGTCTCCGTTTTGGGGGCGGCTATAATTCACCCCTCCACTTT
-	TRBV5-4	TRBJ1-2	-	CASSLAMGLGYGYTF	TGTGCCAGCAGCTTGGCTATGGGGTTGGGCTATGGCTACACCTTC
-	TRBV5-4	TRBJ1-2	TRBD1	CASSQRKGAGGYTF	TGTGCCAGCAGCCAAAGGAAGGGGGCGGGTGGCTACACCTTC
few	TRBV6-1	TRBJ1-4	-	CASAGANHEKLFF	TGTGCCAGCGCGGGGGCCAATCATGAAAAACTGTTTTTT
few	TRBV29-1	TRBJ2-1	TRBD2	CSVEGLAGYNEQFF	TGCAGCGTTGAAGGCCTAGCGGGCTACAATGAGCAGTTCTTC
-	TRBV4-1	TRBJ2-7	-	CASSDVPSSSYEQYF	TGCGCCAGCAGCGACGTCCCTTCGAGCTCCTACGAGCAGTACTTC
-	TRBV28	TRBJ2-7	-	CASSLSGEINEQYF	TGTGCCAGCAGTTTATCAGGGGAGATCAACGAGCAGTACTTC
once	TRBV10-2	TRBJ2-5	-	CASRAATGFNRETQYF	TGCGCCAGCAGAGCCGCGACGGGGTTCAATCGAGAGACCCAGTACTTC